This T cell receptor (beta chain) appears in the sequencing data of a study of T cell changes during pregnancy in multiple sclerosis. Profiled with immunoSEQ multiplex PCR; TCRdb holds only in-frame clones, not every one. The sample consists of 40,000 to 55,000 clones, about 90% of them appearing once. CDR1 and CDR2 (germline): MNHEY, SMNVEV (reference sequence). There are 15 residues in the CDR3. Trimming stripped 4 bases from V and 2 bases from J, with 13 bases between. Sequenced material: CD4+ T cells from peripheral blood mononuclear cells, taken in the third trimester of pregnancy. The J gene is TRBJ2-3, the V gene TRBV27; possibly TRBD2 for D (6 bases). This clonotype originated in a female donor with multiple sclerosis, enrolled in a pregnancy study. Written as DNA, the CDR3 is TGTGCCAGCAGTTCAGCGGGCGTACCCACAGATACGCAGTATTTT. It is translated as CASSSAGVPTDTQYF.